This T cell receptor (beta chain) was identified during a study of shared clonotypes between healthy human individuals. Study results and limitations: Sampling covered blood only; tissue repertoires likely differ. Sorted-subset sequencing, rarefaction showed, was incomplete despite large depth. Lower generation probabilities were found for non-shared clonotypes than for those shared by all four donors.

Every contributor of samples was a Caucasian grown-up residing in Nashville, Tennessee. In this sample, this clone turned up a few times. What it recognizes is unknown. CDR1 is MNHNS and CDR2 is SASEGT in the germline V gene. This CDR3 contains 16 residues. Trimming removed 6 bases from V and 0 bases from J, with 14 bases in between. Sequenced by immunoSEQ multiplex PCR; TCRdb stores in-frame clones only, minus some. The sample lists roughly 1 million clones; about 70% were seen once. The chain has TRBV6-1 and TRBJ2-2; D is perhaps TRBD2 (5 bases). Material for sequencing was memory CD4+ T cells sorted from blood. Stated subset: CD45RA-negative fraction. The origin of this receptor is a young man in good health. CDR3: CASSENPAANTGELFF. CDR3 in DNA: TGTGCCAGCAGCGAAAACCCAGCGGCGAACACCGGGGAGCTGTTTTTT.